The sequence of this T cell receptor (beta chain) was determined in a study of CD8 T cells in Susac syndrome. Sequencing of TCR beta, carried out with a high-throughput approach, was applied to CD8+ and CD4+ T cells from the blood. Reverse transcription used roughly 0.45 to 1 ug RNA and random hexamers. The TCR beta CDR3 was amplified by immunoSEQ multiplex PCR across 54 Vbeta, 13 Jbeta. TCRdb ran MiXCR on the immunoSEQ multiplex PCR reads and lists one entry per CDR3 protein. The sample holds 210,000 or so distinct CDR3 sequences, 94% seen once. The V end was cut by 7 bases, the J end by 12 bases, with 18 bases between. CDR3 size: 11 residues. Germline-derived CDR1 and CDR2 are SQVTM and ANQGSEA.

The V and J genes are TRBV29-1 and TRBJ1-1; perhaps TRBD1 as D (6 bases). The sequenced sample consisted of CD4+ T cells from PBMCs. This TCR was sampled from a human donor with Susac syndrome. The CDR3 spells CSAGTLSQTFF. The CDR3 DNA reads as TGCAGCGCAGGGACACTGTCCCAGACTTTCTTT.